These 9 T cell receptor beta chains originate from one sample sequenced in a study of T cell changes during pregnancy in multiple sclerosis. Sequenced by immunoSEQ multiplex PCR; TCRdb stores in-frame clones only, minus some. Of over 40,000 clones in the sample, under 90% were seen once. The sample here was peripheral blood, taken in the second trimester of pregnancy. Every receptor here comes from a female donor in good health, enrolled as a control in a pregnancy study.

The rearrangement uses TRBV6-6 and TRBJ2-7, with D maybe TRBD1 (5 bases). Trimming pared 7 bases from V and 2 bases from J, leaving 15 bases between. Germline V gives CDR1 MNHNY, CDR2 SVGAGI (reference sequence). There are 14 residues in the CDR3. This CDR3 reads CASMARQGTYEQYF. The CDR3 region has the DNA TGTGCCAGCATGGCCCGCCAGGGAACCTACGAGCAGTACTTC.

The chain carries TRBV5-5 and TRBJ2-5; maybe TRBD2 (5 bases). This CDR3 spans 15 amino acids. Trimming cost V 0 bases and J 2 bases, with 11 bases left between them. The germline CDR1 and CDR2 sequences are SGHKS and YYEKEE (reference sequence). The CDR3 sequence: CASSLASLEQETQYF. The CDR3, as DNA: TGTGCCAGCAGCTTGGCATCACTAGAACAAGAGACCCAGTACTTC.

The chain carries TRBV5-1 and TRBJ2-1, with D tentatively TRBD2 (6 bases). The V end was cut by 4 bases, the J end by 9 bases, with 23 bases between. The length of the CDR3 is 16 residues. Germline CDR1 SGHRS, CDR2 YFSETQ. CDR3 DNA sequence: TGCGCCAGCAGCCCCATAAGTTGGGGCGGGGTAGGTGAGCAGTTCTTC. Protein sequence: CASSPISWGGVGEQFF.

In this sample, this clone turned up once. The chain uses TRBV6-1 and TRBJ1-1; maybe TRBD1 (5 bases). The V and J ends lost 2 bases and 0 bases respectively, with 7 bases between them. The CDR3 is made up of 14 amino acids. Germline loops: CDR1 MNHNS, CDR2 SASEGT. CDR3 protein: CASSETGLNTEAFF. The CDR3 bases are TGTGCCAGCAGTGAAACAGGATTGAACACTGAAGCTTTCTTT.

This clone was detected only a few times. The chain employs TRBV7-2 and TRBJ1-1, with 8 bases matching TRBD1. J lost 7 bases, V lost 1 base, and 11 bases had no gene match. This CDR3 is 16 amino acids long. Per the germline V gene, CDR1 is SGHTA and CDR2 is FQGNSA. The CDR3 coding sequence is TGTGCCAGCAGCTTAGGTCGGACAGGGAGGAAAGGTGAAGCTTTCTTT. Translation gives CASSLGRTGRKGEAFF.

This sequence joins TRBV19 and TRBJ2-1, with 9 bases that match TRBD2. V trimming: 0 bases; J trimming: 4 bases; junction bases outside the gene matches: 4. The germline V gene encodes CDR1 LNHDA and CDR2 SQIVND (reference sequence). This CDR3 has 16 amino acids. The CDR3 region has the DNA TGTGCCAGTAGTATAGACGGCGGGGGGGCTTACAATGAGCAGTTCTTC. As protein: CASSIDGGGAYNEQFF.

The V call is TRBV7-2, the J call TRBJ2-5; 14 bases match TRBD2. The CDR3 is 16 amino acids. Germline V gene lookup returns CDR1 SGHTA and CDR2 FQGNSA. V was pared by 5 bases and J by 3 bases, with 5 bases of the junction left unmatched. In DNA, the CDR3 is TGTGCCAGCAGCGGACTAGCGGGGGGCGGGGAAGAGACCCAGTACTTC. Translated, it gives CASSGLAGGGEETQYF.

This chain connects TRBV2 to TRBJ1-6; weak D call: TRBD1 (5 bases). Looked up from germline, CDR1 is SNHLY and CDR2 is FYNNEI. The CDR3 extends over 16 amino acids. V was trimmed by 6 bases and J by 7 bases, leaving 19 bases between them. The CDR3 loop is CASRPTGTRPNSPLHF. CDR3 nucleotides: TGTGCCAGCAGACCTACAGGTACACGGCCGAATTCACCCCTCCACTTT.

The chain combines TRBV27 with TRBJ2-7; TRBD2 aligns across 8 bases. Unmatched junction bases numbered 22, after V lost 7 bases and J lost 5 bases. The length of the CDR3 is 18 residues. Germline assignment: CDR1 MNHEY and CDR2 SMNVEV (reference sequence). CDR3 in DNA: TGTGCCAGCATGTATACCTCACCTGGGCGGGGGGCGGACGACGAGCAGTACTTC. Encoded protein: CASMYTSPGRGADDEQYF.